This T cell receptor (beta chain) was recorded in a study of metastatic and nonmetastatic thyroid tumors. For the study at large: Malignant and benign thyroid patients had repertoires compared in peripheral blood and tumor or nodule tissue.

Before thyroid surgery, none of the patients had received any treatment. Study-level results: TCR beta diversity was reportedly significantly higher in malignant thyroid tumors than benign nodules, in blood and tumor.

This clone was observed a handful of times. Its antigen is not known. This CDR3 comprises 16 residues. Trimming removed 5 bases at V and 5 bases at J, with 19 bases between. In germline, CDR1 is KGHDR, CDR2 SFDVKD. In the study's own analysis: To classify distant metastasis in papillary thyroid cancer, a model was built from CDR3 differences across clinicopathological groups. TCRdb re-called the PCR reads through MiXCR. TCRdb's processing, not the authors' own work, is the source of the V and J calls. The top ten clones hold less than 15% of a sample with some 17,000 clones, under 30% of them seen once.

The rearrangement uses TRBV24-1 and TRBJ2-3; perhaps TRBD1 as D (7 bases). The sequence came from a female donor with papillary thyroid cancer or a benign thyroid nodule (not recorded which). Some clones in this sample may be carry-over from other donors' samples. Sequencing input: tumor tissue. This CDR3 reads CATSGRGRGSGDTQYF. The DNA for the CDR3 is TGTGCCACCAGTGGGAGGGGCAGGGGGTCAGGAGATACGCAGTATTTT.